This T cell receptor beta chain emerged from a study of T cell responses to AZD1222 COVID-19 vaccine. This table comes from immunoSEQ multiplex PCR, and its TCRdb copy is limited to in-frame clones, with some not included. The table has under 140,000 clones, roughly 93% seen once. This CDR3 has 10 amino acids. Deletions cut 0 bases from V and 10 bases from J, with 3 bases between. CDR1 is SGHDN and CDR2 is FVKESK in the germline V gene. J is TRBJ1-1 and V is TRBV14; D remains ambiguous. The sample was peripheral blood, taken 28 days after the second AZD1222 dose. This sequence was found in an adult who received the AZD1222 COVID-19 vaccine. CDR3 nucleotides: TGTGCCAGCAGCCAAGATGTAGCTTTCTTT. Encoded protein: CASSQDVAFF.